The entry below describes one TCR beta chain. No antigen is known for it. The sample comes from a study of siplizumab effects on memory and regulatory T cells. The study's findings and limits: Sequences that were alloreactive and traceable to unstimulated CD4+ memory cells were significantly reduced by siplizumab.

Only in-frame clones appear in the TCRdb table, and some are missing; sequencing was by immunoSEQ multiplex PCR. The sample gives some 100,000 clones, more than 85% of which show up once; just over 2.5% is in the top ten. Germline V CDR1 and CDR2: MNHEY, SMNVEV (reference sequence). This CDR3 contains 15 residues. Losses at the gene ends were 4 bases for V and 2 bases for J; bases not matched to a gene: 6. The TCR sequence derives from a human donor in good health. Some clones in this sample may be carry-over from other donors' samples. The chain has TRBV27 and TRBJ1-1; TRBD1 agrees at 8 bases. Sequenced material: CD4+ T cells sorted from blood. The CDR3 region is CASSSQGALNTEAFF. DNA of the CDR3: TGTGCCAGCAGTTCTCAGGGGGCCTTAAACACTGAAGCTTTCTTT.